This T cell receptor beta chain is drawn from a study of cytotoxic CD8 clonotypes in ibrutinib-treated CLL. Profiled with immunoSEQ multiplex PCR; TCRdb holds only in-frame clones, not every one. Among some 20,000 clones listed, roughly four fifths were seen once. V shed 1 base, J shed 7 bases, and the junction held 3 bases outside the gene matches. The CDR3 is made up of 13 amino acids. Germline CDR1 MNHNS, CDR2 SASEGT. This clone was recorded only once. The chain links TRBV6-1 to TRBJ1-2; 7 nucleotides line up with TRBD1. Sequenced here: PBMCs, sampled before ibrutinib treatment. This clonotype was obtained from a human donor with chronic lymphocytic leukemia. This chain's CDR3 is CASSEGPGGGYTF. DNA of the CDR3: TGTGCCAGCAGTGAAGGACCAGGGGGTGGCTACACCTTC.